Following are 18 T cell receptor beta chains from one sample sequenced in a study of response to subunit inactivated influenza vaccine. Each CDR3 protein is one row after TCRdb ran MiXCR on the RT-PCR reads. The sample consists of 860,000 or so distinct CDR3 sequences, 21% of them appearing once. The sequencing used PBMCs from blood, collected roughly 5 days after vaccination. The source of these receptors is a man between 45 and 60 years old who received an inactivated influenza vaccine.

The J gene is TRBJ2-2, the V gene TRBV6-2 or TRBV6-3; D tentatively reads TRBD1 or TRBD2 (5 bases each). Trimming pared 5 bases from V and 0 bases from J, leaving 13 bases between. The CDR3 totals 16 residues. Germline loops: CDR1 MNHEY, CDR2 SVGEGT. CDR3: CASSPQGGSNTGELFF. DNA of the CDR3: TGTGCCAGCAGTCCCCAGGGCGGGTCGAACACCGGGGAGCTGTTTTTT.

The chain links TRBV20-1 to TRBJ1-2, with D uncertain. The V gene lost 3 bases and the J gene lost 7 bases, with 18 bases spanning the gap. The CDR3 is 14 residues long. Germline values: CDR1 DFQATT, CDR2 SNEGSKA (reference sequence). The CDR3 reads CSASESSGLLGYTF. In DNA, the CDR3 is TGCAGTGCTAGCGAAAGTTCAGGACTTCTTGGCTACACCTTC.

The chain is built from TRBV20-1 and TRBJ2-1, with D perhaps TRBD1 (6 bases). Germline CDR1 reads DFQATT; CDR2 reads SNEGSKA (reference sequence). This CDR3 has 14 residues. Trimming pared 5 bases from V and 5 bases from J, leaving 16 bases between. The CDR3 spells CSAPLMGQNNEQFF. CDR3 bases: TGCAGTGCTCCTCTTATGGGACAAAACAATGAGCAGTTCTTC.

The sample holds many counts of this clonotype. V gene TRBV20-1 combines with J gene TRBJ2-7; TRBD1 matches 7 bases. Trimming took 5 bases from V and 2 from J; bases not matched to a gene: 9. This CDR3 spans 14 amino acids. Germline V CDR1 and CDR2: DFQATT, SNEGSKA (reference sequence). CDR3 DNA sequence: TGCAGTGCTGCCATTGACAGGGCCCCCTACGAGCAGTACTTC. It specifies CSAAIDRAPYEQYF.

Turning to this clonotype: This sequence may be a read error, since a much larger clone differs from it by one base. This rearrangement joins TRBV18 to TRBJ1-2; 7 positions match TRBD1. Germline loops: CDR1 KGHSH, CDR2 LQKENI. With 6 bases clipped from V and 4 bases from J, the junction kept 11 bases outside the gene matches. This CDR3 region has 15 residues. The CDR3 region is CASSLDETGIYGYTF. CDR3 sequence (DNA): TGTGCCAGCTCGCTGGACGAGACAGGGATCTATGGCTACACCTTC.

V usage is TRBV7-9 and J usage is TRBJ2-4; possibly TRBD1 for D (5 bases). This CDR3 is built from 13 residues. The germline V and J ends were trimmed by 5 bases and 7 bases, with 12 bases remaining between them. Germline V gives CDR1 SEHNR, CDR2 FQNEAQ (reference sequence). The CDR3 reads CASSPNPGNIQYF. Written as DNA, the CDR3 is TGTGCCAGCAGCCCCAACCCAGGGAACATTCAGTACTTC.

There are a few counts of this clonotype. The CDR3, as DNA: TGTGCCAGCTCACCTTGGACAGGGAAATATGGCTACACCTTC. Encoded protein: CASSPWTGKYGYTF. The chain employs TRBV18 and TRBJ1-2, with 8 bases lining up with TRBD1. CDR1 and CDR2 from the germline V gene are KGHSH and LQKENI. The V segment lost 3 bases and the J segment 5 bases; nucleotides outside the gene matches: 5. The CDR3 sequence is 14 residues long.

V and J are TRBV28 and TRBJ2-2; D is perhaps TRBD1 (6 bases). CDR1 and CDR2 (germline): MDHEN, SYDVKM. Trimming shortened V by 4 bases and J by 6 bases, and 12 bases separated the two germline ends. There are 14 residues in the CDR3. The CDR3 here is CASSYSGVSGELFF. The CDR3, as DNA: TGTGCCAGCAGTTACTCAGGGGTGTCCGGGGAGCTGTTTTTT.

This clonotype has more than one count but fewer than ten. The V call is TRBV9, the J call TRBJ2-3; no reliable D call. Germline V gene data show CDR1 as SGDLS and CDR2 as YYNGEE. The CDR3 loop spans 12 amino acids. V dropped 2 bases and J dropped 5 bases, with 6 bases sitting between them. CDR3 bases: TGTGCCAGCAGCGTCAGTGGAGATACGCAGTATTTT. It is translated as CASSVSGDTQYF.

This clonotype was detected only a few times. The chain links TRBV28 to TRBJ2-7; TRBD1 is a possible D gene (6 bases). CDR1 MDHEN and CDR2 SYDVKM come from the germline V gene. V was pared by 3 bases and J by 3 bases, with 12 bases between. This CDR3 has 14 residues. CDR3 sequence (DNA): TGTGCCAGCAGTTTCAGGGGTTCTTACTACGAGCAGTACTTC. Residues: CASSFRGSYYEQYF.

V is TRBV12-3 or TRBV12-4 and J is TRBJ2-7, with a possible D match to TRBD1 (5 bases). This CDR3 region has 16 residues. V dropped 3 bases and J dropped 0 bases, with 15 bases sitting between them. The CDR3 reads CASSFGQPTDSYEQYF. The CDR3 bases are TGTGCCAGCAGTTTTGGCCAACCGACAGACTCCTACGAGCAGTACTTC.

Many counts were recorded for this clonotype. V gene TRBV28 combines with J gene TRBJ1-4; perhaps TRBD1 as D (6 bases). V was clipped by 4 bases and J by 3 bases, with 12 bases between them. The germline V gene has CDR1 MDHEN and CDR2 SYDVKM. The CDR3 loop spans 15 amino acids. This CDR3 is CASSSAGEANEKLFF. CDR3 nucleotides: TGTGCCAGCAGTTCTGCAGGGGAGGCTAATGAAAAACTGTTTTTT. The whole variable domain, filled in from reference TRBV28 and TRBJ1-4, reads DVKVTQSSRYLVKRTGEKVFLECVQDMDHENMFWYRQDPGLGLRLIYFSYDVKMKEKGDIPEGYSVSREKKERFSLILESASTNQTSMYLCASSSAGEANEKLFFGSGTQLSVL.

The chain recombines TRBV11-2 with TRBJ2-2; possible D gene TRBD2, 6 bases. The CDR3 has 15 amino acids. V was cut by 5 bases and J by 1 base, with 11 bases left in between. Germline loops: CDR1 SGHAT, CDR2 FQNNGV. DNA of the CDR3: TGTGCCAGCAGCATGGGACTCCGGAACACCGGGGAGCTGTTTTTT. It encodes CASSMGLRNTGELFF. Combining the CDR3 with reference TRBV11-2 and TRBJ2-2 gives the whole variable domain EAGVAQSPRYKIIEKRQSVAFWCNPISGHATLYWYQQILGQGPKLLIQFQNNGVVDDSQLPKDRFSAERLKGVDSTLKIQPAKLEDSAVYLCASSMGLRNTGELFFGEGSRLTVL.

This clonotype was recorded many times. The CDR3 region has the DNA TGTGCCAGCAGCCCCGGAGACAGGGTTTACGAGCAGTACTTC. Residues: CASSPGDRVYEQYF. The genes are TRBV3-1 and TRBJ2-7; 7 bases map to TRBD1. V lost 4 bases, J lost 4 bases, and 7 bases stayed unmatched. From germline, CDR1 is LGHDT and CDR2 YNNKEL (reference sequence). This CDR3 comprises 14 residues.

The J gene is TRBJ1-1, the V gene TRBV4-3; D gene ambiguous. Germline-derived CDR1 and CDR2 are LGHNA and YSLEER. Trimming removed 0 bases from V and 1 base from J, with 9 bases in between. This CDR3 spans 15 amino acids. Written as DNA, the CDR3 is TGCGCCAGCAGCCAAGATTGGAGGGCGAACACTGAAGCTTTCTTT. Its protein is CASSQDWRANTEAFF.

On this clonotype itself: Its ends do not fully match the called genes, so a read error is possible. The rearrangement links TRBV7-9 to TRBJ2-1; 9 bases fit TRBD2. The CDR3 totals 17 residues. The germline CDR1 and CDR2 sequences are SEHNR and FQNEAQ (reference sequence). The CDR3 protein is CASSQRTSEPIYSEQFF. The CDR3 DNA follows: TGTGCCAGCAGCCAAAGGACTAGCGAGCCCATTTACAGTGAGCAGTTCTTC.

This clonotype showed up just a few times. The genes are TRBV10-3 and TRBJ1-4, with D unclear. CDR1 and CDR2 from the germline V gene are ENHRY and SYGVKD. The CDR3 spans 13 residues. Trimming removed 3 bases from V and 8 bases from J, with 10 bases in between. The DNA for the CDR3 is TGTGCCATCAGTGAATTCACGGGCGAAAAACTGTTTTTT. Amino acid sequence: CAISEFTGEKLFF.

This clonotype was detected a few times. The chain has TRBV20-1 and TRBJ1-3, with 8 bases matching TRBD1. Germline CDR1 is DFQATT and CDR2 is SNEGSKA (reference sequence). CDR3 length: 16 residues. V gave up 2 bases and J gave up 0 bases; unmatched junction bases: 6. CDR3 in amino acids: CSARTGGPNSGNTIYF. Here the CDR3 DNA reads TGCAGTGCTAGAACAGGGGGACCAAACTCTGGAAACACCATATATTTT.